The clone carrying this T cell receptor (beta chain) was detected only a few times. This specimen comes from a study of T-cell reconstitution after alpha-beta-depleted transplantation in children. A library of TCRbeta sequences, prepared with unique molecular identifiers, was generated. Each CDR3 protein is one row after TCRdb ran MiXCR on the PCR reads. The top ten hold 3% to 4% of the sample, which has roughly 500,000 distinct CDR3 sequences, approximately 20% seen once. Trimming removed 0 bases from V and 6 bases from J, with 12 bases in between. Per the germline V gene, CDR1 is MGHRA and CDR2 is YSYEKL. The CDR3 runs 14 residues.

V gene TRBV4-1 combines with J gene TRBJ2-7; D tentatively reads TRBD1 or TRBD2 (5 bases each). This sample comprised PBMCs from the stem cell graft donor, obtained from the stem cell graft. The origin of this receptor is a human donor who donated a stem cell graft to a child with acute lymphoblastic leukemia. CDR3 nucleotides: TGCGCCAGCAGCCAAGAGGGTACTGGGGGCGAGCAGTACTTC. Encoded protein: CASSQEGTGGEQYF.